Listed below are T cell receptor beta chains from one sample, sequenced in a study of T cell responses to AZD1222 COVID-19 vaccine. Using immunoSEQ multiplex PCR, the repertoire was profiled, and TCRdb retains in-frame clones only, with some absent. The repertoire has about 120,000 clones, 80% to 95% of them found once; the top ten carry around 4.4%. Sequencing used peripheral blood, obtained 28 days after the second dose of the MenACWY control vaccine. The receptors shown here come from an adult who received the MenACWY meningococcal vaccine as a control. Both conserved end residues are part of each CDR3. D genes are given only for firm matches. Some rows have no size entry. The others give once, few or many, or a class for an expanded clone.

cdr3_aa	cdr3_nt	v_call	j_call	cdr3_length	d_call	clone_size
CASSLNEQFF	TGTGCCAGCAGTTTGAATGAGCAGTTCTTC	TRBV28	TRBJ2-1	10	-	-
CAISDFWGRDIRGYTF	TGTGCCATCAGTGACTTCTGGGGCCGGGACATAAGGGGCTACACCTTC	TRBV10-3	TRBJ1-2	16	-	-
CASTYRSYNEQFF	TGTGCCAGCACCTACAGGTCCTACAATGAGCAGTTCTTC	TRBV6-6	TRBJ2-1	13	-	once
CSASMLNNEQFF	TGCAGTGCTAGTATGCTGAACAATGAGCAGTTCTTC	TRBV20-1	TRBJ2-1	12	-	-
CATSDHGTGRNNEQFF	TGTGCCACCAGTGACCATGGGACAGGCCGTAACAATGAGCAGTTCTTC	TRBV24-1	TRBJ2-1	16	TRBD1	-
CASSLGAGADTQYF	TGTGCCAGCAGCTTAGGTGCAGGGGCAGATACGCAGTATTTT	TRBV7-2	TRBJ2-3	14	-	once
CASSPSGVGYEQYF	TGTGCCAGCAGCCCCAGTGGGGTAGGCTACGAGCAGTACTTC	TRBV7-6	TRBJ2-7	14	-	-
CASSLTSPGRHLTNEQFF	TGTGCCAGCAGTTTAACCTCACCGGGCCGACATCTAACGAATGAGCAGTTCTTC	TRBV27	TRBJ2-1	18	-	-
CASTVAGLYEQYF	TGTGCCAGCACCGTAGCGGGCCTCTACGAGCAGTACTTC	TRBV28	TRBJ2-7	13	TRBD2	-
CASSDILGFYEQYF	TGTGCCAGCAGTGACATTTTAGGGTTCTACGAGCAGTACTTC	TRBV6-1	TRBJ2-7	14	-	few
CASSEPPRDEQFF	TGCGCCAGCAGTGAGCCACCCCGGGATGAGCAGTTCTTC	TRBV10-1	TRBJ2-1	13	-	once
CASSLVPTSGGALNEQFF	TGTGCCAGCAGCTTAGTACCCACTAGCGGGGGGGCCTTGAATGAGCAGTTCTTC	TRBV11-2	TRBJ2-1	18	TRBD2	-
CASSKPTGTTHGVTNEQFF	TGCGCCAGCAGCAAGCCAACCGGGACTACCCATGGGGTAACCAATGAGCAGTTCTTC	TRBV5-1	TRBJ2-1	19	TRBD2	-
CASSYSGARGGTEAFF	TGTGCCAGCAGTTACTCGGGGGCGCGGGGTGGGACTGAAGCTTTCTTT	TRBV6-5	TRBJ1-1	16	-	once
CASSPSRGQAIAKNIQYF	TGTGCCAGCAGTCCGAGCAGGGGGCAGGCTATAGCCAAAAACATTCAGTACTTC	TRBV28	TRBJ2-4	18	TRBD1	-
CASSLDPRVGEKLFF	TGTGCCAGCAGCTTAGACCCCAGGGTAGGTGAAAAACTGTTTTTT	TRBV7-4	TRBJ1-4	15	-	-
CASSLALGGHSDGYTF	TGTGCCAGCAGCTTAGCCCTCGGGGGGCACAGCGATGGCTACACCTTC	TRBV7-9	TRBJ1-2	16	-	-
CASIPGLAPYNEQFF	TGTGCCAGCATACCGGGACTAGCACCCTACAATGAGCAGTTCTTC	TRBV2	TRBJ2-1	15	TRBD2	-
CASSLLLGGGNNYGYTF	TGTGCCAGCAGCTTACTATTAGGCGGTGGGAATAACTATGGCTACACCTTC	TRBV7-9	TRBJ1-2	17	-	-
CASSQLTPGSSYNSPLHF	TGCGCCAGCAGCCAATTAACTCCAGGGAGCTCCTATAATTCACCCCTCCACTTT	TRBV4-1	TRBJ1-6	18	-	-
CASSTAGLAGEGKNIQYF	TGTGCCAGTAGTACCGCGGGACTAGCGGGAGAGGGCAAAAACATTCAGTACTTC	TRBV19	TRBJ2-4	18	TRBD2	-
CAISESWTSGRLEDTQYF	TGTGCCATCAGTGAGTCTTGGACTAGCGGGAGATTGGAAGATACGCAGTATTTT	TRBV10-3	TRBJ2-3	18	TRBD2	-
CASSTLPGQASYEQYF	TGTGCCAGTAGCACTTTACCGGGACAGGCATCCTACGAGCAGTACTTC	TRBV19	TRBJ2-7	16	TRBD1	-
CASSEFGTGNIASPLHF	TGTGCCAGCAGTGAATTTGGGACAGGGAATATTGCATCACCCCTCCACTTT	TRBV6-1	TRBJ1-6	17	TRBD1	few
CSVEGTLAGEKLFF	TGCAGCGTTGAAGGGACATTGGCCGGTGAAAAACTGTTTTTT	TRBV29-1	TRBJ1-4	14	-	-
CASSISGTGGLMDTGELFF	TGTGCCAGTAGTATTTCGGGGACAGGGGGCCTAATGGACACCGGGGAGCTGTTTTTT	TRBV19	TRBJ2-2	19	TRBD1	-